The clone carrying this TCR beta chain counts as medium-sized (0.01 to 0.1%). Its specificity is unknown. The V gene end was trimmed by 2 bases and the J gene end by 5 bases; junction bases not matched to a gene: 16. Germline CDR1 and CDR2: SEHNR and FQNEAQ (reference sequence). CDR3 length equals 19 residues. The sample belongs to a study of breast tumors, draining lymph nodes, adjacent tissues. Study-wide points: Tumors had less TCR diversity than lymph nodes, more than nontumor tissue. The lymph node origin of tumor T cells was framed as consistent with a hypothesis, not demonstrated. Luminal-like breast cancer showed significantly higher tumor–nontumor repertoire similarity than basal-like. Data fit most tumor T cells coming from lymph node, expanding in tumor.

TCRdb reprocessed the multiplex PCR reads via MiXCR and lists one record per CDR3 protein. This table holds over 10,000 distinct CDR3 sequences, just over 70% found once. Material for sequencing was tumor-adjacent breast tissue. The chain combines TRBV7-9 with TRBJ2-7; TRBD2 matches 12 bases. This receptor was obtained from a female donor with breast cancer. Some clones in this sample may be carry-over from other donors' samples. The CDR3 coding sequence is TGTGCCAGCAGCTTAAGTGGAAGGGCTAGCGGGAGGGCCGCGGACGAGCAGTACTTC. Translated: CASSLSGRASGRAADEQYF.